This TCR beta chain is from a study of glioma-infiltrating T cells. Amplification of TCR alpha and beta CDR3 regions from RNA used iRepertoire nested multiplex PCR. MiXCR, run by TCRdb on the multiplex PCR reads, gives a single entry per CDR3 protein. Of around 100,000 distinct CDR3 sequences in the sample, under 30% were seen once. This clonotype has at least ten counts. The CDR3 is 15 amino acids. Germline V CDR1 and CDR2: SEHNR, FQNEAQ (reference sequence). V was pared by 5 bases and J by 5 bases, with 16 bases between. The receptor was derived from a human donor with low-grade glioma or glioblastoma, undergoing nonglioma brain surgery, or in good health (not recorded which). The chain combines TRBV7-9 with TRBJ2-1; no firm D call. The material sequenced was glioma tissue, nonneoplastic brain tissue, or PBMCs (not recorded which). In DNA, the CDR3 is TGTGCCAGCAGCCGGGCCCTCACTATCCACAATGAGCAGTTCTTC. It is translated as CASSRALTIHNEQFF.